These T cell receptor beta chains were read from a single sample in a study of T cells in Graves' hyperthyroidism and ophthalmopathy. From the multiplex PCR reads, TCRdb called clonotypes with MiXCR, one entry per CDR3 protein. This repertoire shows around 760,000 distinct CDR3 sequences, roughly a third found once; its top ten account for approximately 31%. Sequenced sample: blood. The receptors were sampled from a woman between 40 and 50 years old with Graves' hyperthyroidism. CDR3s include the opening cysteine and the closing phenylalanine or tryptophan. The order of the fields is CDR3 length, D gene, clone size, J gene, V gene, CDR3 protein, CDR3 DNA. The D gene is left open where the match is weak. Some rows have no size entry. The others give once, few or many, or a class for an expanded clone.

13 | . | many | TRBJ1-6 | TRBV10-3 | CAIRDIDNSPLHF | TGTGCCATACGGGACATAGATAATTCACCCCTCCACTTT
13 | . | . | TRBJ2-7 | TRBV5-5 | CASSLPEVYEQYF | TGTGCCAGCAGCTTACCCGAGGTCTACGAGCAGTACTTC
16 | TRBD1 | . | TRBJ1-1 | TRBV6-5 | CASSKGTGLPGTEAFF | TGTGCCAGCAGTAAAGGGACAGGCCTCCCTGGCACTGAAGCTTTCTTT
14 | TRBD1 | . | TRBJ1-2 | TRBV19 | CASRNLQGAYGYTF | TGTGCCAGTAGAAACCTTCAGGGGGCCTATGGCTACACCTTC
16 | . | . | TRBJ2-5 | TRBV11-2 | CASSLDPGPLQETQYF | TGTGCCAGCAGCTTAGATCCAGGGCCACTCCAAGAGACCCAGTACTTC
15 | . | few | TRBJ1-1 | TRBV10-3 | CAIAGAGLLNTEAFF | TGTGCCATCGCGGGGGCCGGACTTCTGAACACTGAAGCTTTCTTT
16 | . | many | TRBJ1-5 | TRBV7-6 | CASSLGGGGSNQPQHF | TGTGCCAGCAGCTTAGGGGGCGGTGGTAGCAATCAGCCCCAGCATTTT
14 | . | . | TRBJ2-7 | TRBV2 | CASSDRWSSYEQYF | TGTGCCAGCAGTGACAGGTGGAGCTCCTACGAGCAGTACTTC
14 | TRBD1 | many | TRBJ1-5 | TRBV15 | CATSRDRGYQPQHF | TGTGCCACCAGCAGAGACAGGGGGTATCAGCCCCAGCATTTT
19 | TRBD2 | once | TRBJ2-6 | TRBV7-2 | CASSYTGLAGQAGANVLTF | TGTGCCAGCAGCTACACAGGACTAGCGGGCCAGGCAGGGGCCAACGTCCTGACTTTC
16 | . | . | TRBJ1-6 | TRBV28 | CASSLPDASNNSPLHF | TGTGCCAGCAGTTTACCCGACGCGAGCAATAATTCACCCCTCCACTTT
19 | . | . | TRBJ1-1 | TRBV10-3 | CAISDFSGPRRGRNTEAFF | TGTGCCATCAGTGATTTTAGCGGTCCCAGACGGGGGAGGAACACTGAAGCTTTCTTT
12 | . | . | TRBJ2-7 | TRBV2 | CASSVLSNEQYF | TGTGCCAGCAGTGTTCTGTCCAATGAGCAGTACTTC
13 | TRBD1 | . | TRBJ2-7 | TRBV29-1 | CSVQGADHHEQYF | TGCAGCGTACAGGGGGCAGATCACCACGAGCAGTACTTC
16 | TRBD1 | many | TRBJ1-2 | TRBV7-9 | CASSRTGVTSNYGYTF | TGTGCCAGCAGTCGTACAGGGGTAACTTCTAACTATGGCTACACCTTC